Shown below are 26 T cell receptor beta chains from a single sample sequenced in a study of blood T cell repertoires in COVID-19. Data came from immunoSEQ multiplex PCR; TCRdb stores just in-frame clones and leaves some out. Of over 70,000 clones in the sample, roughly four fifths are singletons; the top ten hold about 2.1%. The sample consisted of peripheral blood. Every receptor here comes from a man between 65 and 85 years old with COVID-19, enrolled during active disease.

This chain links TRBV7-2 with TRBJ2-4; D possibly corresponds to TRBD1 (5 bases). Deletions cut 2 bases from V and 1 base from J, with 12 bases between. Germline loops: CDR1 SGHTA, CDR2 FQGNSA. CDR3 length: 16 residues. The CDR3, as DNA: TGTGCCAGCAGCTTAACTGGGGCAGCTGCCAAAAACATTCAGTACTTC. This sequence encodes CASSLTGAAAKNIQYF. Drawing the rest from reference TRBV7-2 and TRBJ2-4, the complete variable domain is GAGVSQSPSNKVTEKGKDVELRCDPISGHTALYWYRQSLGQGLEFLIYFQGNSAPDKSGLPSDRFSAERTGGSVSTLTIQRTQQEDSAVYLCASSLTGAAAKNIQYFGAGTRLSVL.

The chain is built from TRBV7-3 and TRBJ2-3; D not certain. CDR3 length: 13 residues. CDR1 SGHTA and CDR2 FQGTGA come from the germline V gene. V lost 1 base, J lost 3 bases, and 5 bases lay in between. CDR3 bases: TGTGCCAGCAGCTTAATTGAGACAGATACGCAGTATTTT. It translates to CASSLIETDTQYF. Looking up the rest from reference TRBV7-3 and TRBJ2-3 gives the full variable domain: GAGVSQTPSNKVTEKGKYVELRCDPISGHTALYWYRQSLGQGPEFLIYFQGTGAADDSGLPNDRFFAVRPEGSVSTLKIQRTERGDSAVYLCASSLIETDTQYFGPGTRLTVL.

Comments on this clone: At one of its ends the junction is not consistent with the germline gene, which may arise from a read error. The chain has TRBV7-9 and TRBJ2-7; D gene uncertain. This CDR3 is built from 12 residues. Germline values: CDR1 SEHNR, CDR2 FQNEAQ (reference sequence). CDR3 nucleotide sequence: TGTGCCAGCAGCTTAGAAGTTGGGCGCCCTCGCTTC. It translates to CASSLEVGRPRF.

The rearrangement links TRBV10-1 to TRBJ1-5; the D gene is possibly TRBD1 (5 bases). The germline V and J ends were trimmed by 8 bases and 4 bases, with 18 bases remaining between them. The germline gives CDR1 WNHNN, CDR2 SYGVQD (reference sequence). The CDR3 totals 15 residues. The CDR3 DNA sequence: TGCGCCAGCCCCCGAGGCAGGGTGGGTAATCAGCCCCAGCATTTT. Residues: CASPRGRVGNQPQHF.

The rearrangement uses TRBV28 and TRBJ1-2, with TRBD1 matching 10 bases. J was trimmed by 3 bases and V by 8 bases; bases with no gene match: 6. CDR3 size: 14 residues. CDR1 is MDHEN, CDR2 SYDVKM, per germline. The CDR3 region has the DNA TGTGCCAGCCGACAGGGGGCGAAACACTATGGCTACACCTTC. This codes for CASRQGAKHYGYTF.

This clone was detected only a few times. The V gene is TRBV16, the J gene TRBJ1-6, with D uncertain. The V end lost 11 bases, the J end lost 5 bases, and 10 bases lay between the germline ends. Per germline, CDR1 KGHSY and CDR2 FQNENV. This CDR3 comprises 12 residues. The CDR3 region has the DNA TGTGCCTGTCAGGATGATAATTCACCCCTCCACTTT. It is translated as CACQDDNSPLHF.

As DNA, the CDR3 is TGTGCCAGCAGCCTCAGCGGGACCCCCACAGATACGCAGTATTTT. Protein product: CASSLSGTPTDTQYF. This chain joins TRBV7-2 and TRBJ2-3; 7 positions match TRBD2. Unmatched junction bases numbered 7, after V lost 5 bases and J lost 2 bases. This CDR3 comprises 15 residues. Germline CDR1 SGHTA, CDR2 FQGNSA. Full variable domain (outside the CDR3, taken from reference TRBV7-2 and TRBJ2-3): GAGVSQSPSNKVTEKGKDVELRCDPISGHTALYWYRQSLGQGLEFLIYFQGNSAPDKSGLPSDRFSAERTGGSVSTLTIQRTQQEDSAVYLCASSLSGTPTDTQYFGPGTRLTVL.

V is TRBV30 and J is TRBJ2-2, with D uncertain. The CDR3 contains 17 residues. V lost 2 bases to trimming and J lost 8 bases, with 24 bases between them. Germline CDR1 is GTSNPN and CDR2 is SVGIG (reference sequence). In DNA form, the CDR3 reads TGTGCCTGGAGTCCTCCCATGGGCTCAGGATATCCAGGGGAGCTGTTTTTT. Amino acids: CAWSPPMGSGYPGELFF.

This rearrangement joins TRBV10-3 to TRBJ2-1, with a tentative D call TRBD2 (10 bases). This CDR3 has 18 amino acids. V gave up 2 bases and J gave up 7 bases, with 24 bases separating them. Germline V gene sequence: CDR1 ENHRY, CDR2 SYGVKD. CDR3 protein: CAISETGQGLAPFNEQFF. DNA of the CDR3: TGTGCCATCAGTGAGACGGGACAGGGACTAGCGCCCTTTAATGAGCAGTTCTTC.

With regard to this clone: In the same sample, other DNA sequences code for this CDR3. The chain is built from TRBV15 and TRBJ2-5; 10 nucleotides line up with TRBD2. The CDR3 is 14 amino acids. Germline lookup yields CDR1 LNHNV and CDR2 YYDKDF (reference sequence). J lost 4 bases, V lost 1 base, and 0 bases had no gene match. CDR3 loop: CATSRGLAGETQYF. The CDR3 DNA follows: TGTGCCACCAGCAGAGGACTAGCGGGAGAGACCCAGTACTTC.

This chain links TRBV4-1 with TRBJ1-3; 10 bases match TRBD1. CDR3 length: 18 residues. The germline V gene has CDR1 MGHRA and CDR2 YSYEKL. Trimming at V came to 6 bases and at J to 0 bases, leaving 11 bases not matched to a gene. This CDR3 is CASRPVGQGTLSGNTIYF. CDR3 in DNA: TGCGCCAGCAGACCCGTGGGACAGGGGACCCTCTCTGGAAACACCATATATTTT.

This clone was detected only once. One junction end does not reproduce the germline sequence, and a read error may be involved. The chain combines TRBV7-7 with TRBJ2-2; TRBD2 matches 7 bases. The CDR3 totals 16 residues. Germline V gene data show CDR1 as SSHAT and CDR2 as FNYEAQ (reference sequence). The CDR3, as DNA: TGTGCTAGCAGCTTAGCGCGTACGGGACTATCCGGGGAGCTGTTTTTT. It specifies CASSLARTGLSGELFF.

This clone was recorded only once. V usage is TRBV5-1 and J usage is TRBJ2-3; 10 bases match TRBD1. V shed 0 bases, J shed 3 bases, and the junction held 16 bases outside the gene matches. Germline-derived CDR1 and CDR2 are SGHRS and YFSETQ. The CDR3 consists of 20 residues. The CDR3 DNA is TGCGCCAGCAGCTTGGTCCCGGGACAGGGGTTTGGCGAGGGGACAGATACGCAGTATTTT. Amino acid sequence: CASSLVPGQGFGEGTDTQYF.

The J gene is TRBJ2-2, the V gene TRBV4-2; tentative D call: TRBD1 (6 bases). The V and J ends lost 4 bases and 0 bases respectively, with 12 bases between them. CDR3 length: 16 amino acids. Per the germline V gene, CDR1 is LGHNA and CDR2 is YNFKEQ. CDR3 sequence: CASSPLTGPNTGELFF. CDR3 bases: TGTGCCAGCAGCCCCTTGACAGGACCGAACACCGGGGAGCTGTTTTTT.

The chain couples TRBV27 to TRBJ1-1; TRBD1 matches 8 bases. Germline loops: CDR1 MNHEY, CDR2 SMNVEV (reference sequence). V lost 1 base, J lost 1 base, and 2 bases stayed unmatched. This CDR3 has 15 amino acids. The DNA of the CDR3 is TGTGCCAGCAGTTTATTCGGGACAGGGAACACTGAAGCTTTCTTT. Translating it yields CASSLFGTGNTEAFF.

This chain uses TRBV6-5 with TRBJ2-2, with 9 positions matching TRBD1. From germline, CDR1 is MNHEY and CDR2 SVGAGI. There are 15 residues in the CDR3. Unmatched junction bases numbered 6, after V lost 5 bases and J lost 5 bases. The CDR3 sequence: CASSRQGVGTGELFF. CDR3 bases: TGTGCCAGCAGTCGACAGGGGGTTGGTACCGGGGAGCTGTTTTTT.

The genes are TRBV6-5 and TRBJ2-7; tentative D call: TRBD2 (6 bases). This CDR3 is 15 amino acids long. Trimming removed 0 bases at V and 0 bases at J, with 9 bases between. Germline V gene sequence: CDR1 MNHEY, CDR2 SVGAGI. CDR3 DNA sequence: TGTGCCAGCAGTTACTCAGGTAGCGGCTCCTACGAGCAGTACTTC. It encodes CASSYSGSGSYEQYF.

This clone was seen ten or more times. V gene TRBV16 combines with J gene TRBJ1-5; D call uncertain. Germline-derived CDR1 and CDR2 are KGHSY and FQNENV. The V and J ends lost 3 bases and 2 bases respectively, with 5 bases between them. The CDR3 covers 13 residues. CDR3 amino acids: CASSHQGNQPQHF. The CDR3 coding sequence is TGTGCCAGCAGCCATCAGGGCAATCAGCCCCAGCATTTT.

The CDR3 DNA reads as TGCAGTGGGAGTTCCTACAATGAGCAGTTCTTC. The encoded protein is CSGSSYNEQFF. The chain joins TRBV20-1 to TRBJ2-1; no definite D call. The CDR3 covers 11 residues. Germline V gene data show CDR1 as DFQATT and CDR2 as SNEGSKA (reference sequence). The germline V and J ends were trimmed by 7 bases and 1 base, with 5 bases remaining between them.

A single count supports this clone. This chain uses TRBV15 with TRBJ1-5; TRBD1 agrees at 7 bases. This CDR3 region has 19 residues. Germline V CDR1 and CDR2: LNHNV, YYDKDF (reference sequence). Losses at the gene ends were 4 bases for V and 5 bases for J; bases not matched to a gene: 20. The CDR3 is CATSTPFRTGRAVDQPQHF. Written as DNA, the CDR3 is TGTGCCACCAGCACTCCCTTCCGGACAGGCAGGGCGGTCGATCAGCCCCAGCATTTT.

A word on this clone: At one of its ends the junction is not consistent with the germline gene, which may arise from a read error. The chain joins TRBV7-7 to TRBJ2-3, with D possibly being TRBD1 or TRBD2 (5 bases each). The CDR3 spans 14 residues. Germline V gene data show CDR1 as SSHAT and CDR2 as FNYEAQ (reference sequence). CDR3 sequence reads: CASSLALTADTQYF. The CDR3 bases are TGTGCTAGCAGCTTAGCGCTGACAGCTGATACGCAGTATTTT.

The chain uses TRBV5-1 and TRBJ1-3; D is uncertain. Trimming removed 2 bases at V and 8 bases at J, with 14 bases between. The CDR3 runs 14 residues. Germline V gene lookup returns CDR1 SGHRS and CDR2 YFSETQ. The CDR3 is CASSLPTVPDTIYF. CDR3 bases: TGCGCCAGCAGCTTACCTACGGTACCGGACACCATATATTTT. Together with reference TRBV5-1 and TRBJ1-3, the CDR3 gives the full variable domain: KAGVTQTPRYLIKTRGQQVTLSCSPISGHRSVSWYQQTPGQGLQFLFEYFSETQRNKGNFPGRFSGRQFSNSRSEMNVSTLELGDSALYLCASSLPTVPDTIYFGEGSWLTVV.

The table lists this clone with a few counts. The J gene is TRBJ1-4, the V gene TRBV20-1, with D hard to call. Trimming shortened V by 3 bases and J by 8 bases, and 7 bases separated the two germline ends. CDR3 length equals 11 residues. From germline, CDR1 is DFQATT and CDR2 SNEGSKA (reference sequence). The CDR3 DNA sequence: TGCAGTGCTAGGGGAGGGGAAAAACTGTTTTTT. This encodes CSARGGEKLFF.

The V gene is TRBV24-1, the J gene TRBJ2-1; TRBD2 agrees at 10 bases. Germline CDR1 reads KGHDR; CDR2 reads SFDVKD. This CDR3 is built from 15 residues. V shed 2 bases, J shed 7 bases, and the junction held 4 bases outside the gene matches. The CDR3 protein is CATSDYSGRANEQFF. CDR3 sequence (DNA): TGTGCCACCAGTGATTACAGCGGGAGGGCTAATGAGCAGTTCTTC.

V gene TRBV9 combines with J gene TRBJ2-7, with 10 bases that match TRBD2. With 4 bases clipped from V and 0 bases from J, the junction kept 4 bases outside the gene matches. The CDR3 loop spans 15 amino acids. Germline assignment: CDR1 SGDLS and CDR2 YYNGEE. DNA for the CDR3: TGTGCCAGCAGCCCTACTAGCGGGACCTCCTACGAGCAGTACTTC. It translates to CASSPTSGTSYEQYF. Supplemented by reference TRBV9 and TRBJ2-7, the full variable domain reads DSGVTQTPKHLITATGQRVTLRCSPRSGDLSVYWYQQSLDQGLQFLIQYYNGEERAKGNILERFSAQQFPDLHSELNLSSLELGDSALYFCASSPTSGTSYEQYFGPGTRLTVT.

This clone has only one observation. CDR3 DNA: TGTGCTAGTGGTTTAGGGACAGGGGGGCAAGAGACCCAGTACTTC. Residues: CASGLGTGGQETQYF. The rearrangement uses TRBV12-5 and TRBJ2-5; TRBD1 matches at 11 bases. V trimming: 3 bases; J trimming: 2 bases; junction bases outside the gene matches: 2. Germline V gene data show CDR1 as LGHNT and CDR2 as FRNRAP. This CDR3 comprises 15 residues.